This TCR beta chain was recorded in a study of blood T cells in healthy people across ages. Study-wide results and limits: CMV status of donors was unknown, possibly confounding expanded clonotype changes. Unsorted PBMC input precluded a conclusive naive versus antigen-experienced comparison.

On this clonotype: What it binds is unknown.

With a J-beta primer mix and a sample-barcoded 5' primer, a second PCR ran 7 to 11 cycles. At least 2.5 million CDR3-containing paired-end reads were obtained per sample. MiXCR, run by TCRdb on the 5' RACE reads, gives a single entry per CDR3 protein. The table shows about 640,000 distinct CDR3 sequences, with approximately 30% occurring only once. Peripheral blood, roughly 9.3 milliliters per donor, was collected. This CDR3 is 14 amino acids long. Germline V gene sequence: CDR1 SQVTM, CDR2 ANQGSEA. Trimming took off 4 bases at V and 6 bases at J, with 15 bases between the two ends. This TCR came from a woman aged 80 or older in good health. Sequencing input: blood. The chain employs TRBV29-1 and TRBJ2-2; possible D gene TRBD2, 6 bases. CDR3: CSVASGLSAGELFF. The CDR3 DNA sequence: TGCAGCGTTGCAAGCGGGCTGAGCGCCGGGGAGCTGTTTTTT.